These T cell receptor beta chains were read from a single sample in a study of T cells in Graves' hyperthyroidism and ophthalmopathy. TCRdb independently ran MiXCR on the multiplex PCR reads; one entry per CDR3 protein. In the table there are over 500,000 distinct CDR3 sequences, approximately 17% of which are singletons. Sequencing input: blood. The receptor source for this set is a woman in her late teens or twenties with Graves' ophthalmopathy. CDR3s include the opening cysteine and the closing phenylalanine or tryptophan. D genes are given only for firm matches. A clone size is listed for some rows: how often the clone was seen (once, few, many), or a class if it is expanded.

V: TRBV3-1
D: NA
size: few
J: TRBJ2-1
DNA: TGTGCCAGCAGCCAAGTACGGTTAACAGGGATACACAATGAGCAGTTCTTC
CDR3: CASSQVRLTGIHNEQFF

V: TRBV27
D: NA
size: NA
J: TRBJ1-4
DNA: TGTGCCAGCAGCCCAGGACCAACTAATGAAAAACTGTTTTTT
CDR3: CASSPGPTNEKLFF

V: TRBV7-2
D: NA
size: many
J: TRBJ2-1
DNA: TGTGCCAGCAGCTACCCCTGGGGGAATGAGCAGTTCTTC
CDR3: CASSYPWGNEQFF

V: TRBV5-1
D: NA
size: few
J: TRBJ2-3
DNA: TGCGCCAGCAGCTTGCCTACCGATTACACAGATACGCAGTATTTT
CDR3: CASSLPTDYTDTQYF

V: TRBV2
D: TRBD1
size: many
J: TRBJ2-7
DNA: TGTGCCAGCACTGACAGGGGAATCCCCTACGAGCAGTACTTC
CDR3: CASTDRGIPYEQYF

V: TRBV10-3
D: NA
size: NA
J: TRBJ1-5
DNA: TGTGCCATCAGTTCGGGACGGGATAGCAATCAGCCCCAGCATTTT
CDR3: CAISSGRDSNQPQHF

V: TRBV11-2
D: TRBD1
size: few
J: TRBJ2-5
DNA: TGTGCCAGCAGCTTAGAGTCAACAGGGGGATCGATTACTGTGAAGTACTTC
CDR3: CASSLESTGGSITVKYF

V: TRBV7-9
D: TRBD2
size: many
J: TRBJ2-5
DNA: TGTGCCAGCAGCTTCCGCGGGGGGGCACGAGAGACCCAGTACTTC
CDR3: CASSFRGGARETQYF

V: TRBV6-1
D: TRBD2
size: many
J: TRBJ2-7
DNA: TGTGCCAGCAACCAACTAGCGGGACTTTCCTACGAGCAGTACTTC
CDR3: CASNQLAGLSYEQYF

V: TRBV7-3
D: NA
size: many
J: TRBJ2-3
DNA: TGTGCCAGCAGCTTAACGCCAGTTACAGATACGCAGTATTTT
CDR3: CASSLTPVTDTQYF

V: TRBV7-2
D: NA
size: NA
J: TRBJ1-5
DNA: TGTGCCAGCAGCTGGACGGCCCGACAGCCCCAGCATTTT
CDR3: CASSWTARQPQHF

V: TRBV7-6
D: NA
size: few
J: TRBJ1-5
DNA: TGTGCCAGCATACAGGCTTGTGTCAATCAGCCCCAGCATTTT
CDR3: CASIQACVNQPQHF

V: TRBV6-5
D: NA
size: many
J: TRBJ1-4
DNA: TGTGCCAGCAGTTACTCAGGAGAAAAACTGTTTTTT
CDR3: CASSYSGEKLFF

V: TRBV2
D: TRBD1
size: few
J: TRBJ1-6
DNA: TGTGCCAGCAGTGAACGAGGGGGCCGAATTCCTTCACCCCTCCACTTT
CDR3: CASSERGGRIPSPLHF

V: TRBV6-1
D: TRBD1
size: many
J: TRBJ1-1
DNA: TGTGCCAGCAGTACCGAAACTCCGGGACAGGGGAAAAACACTGAAGCTTTCTTT
CDR3: CASSTETPGQGKNTEAFF

V: TRBV20-1
D: TRBD1
size: many
J: TRBJ2-7
DNA: TGCAGTGCTAGAGCAGGGGGCAACTCCTACGAGCAGTACTTC
CDR3: CSARAGGNSYEQYF

V: TRBV4-1
D: TRBD2
size: NA
J: TRBJ2-1
DNA: TGCGCCAGCAGCCAAGAAAAGGGGGGACTAGCGGGAGCCTACAATGAGCAGTTCTTC
CDR3: CASSQEKGGLAGAYNEQFF

V: TRBV4-1
D: TRBD2
size: few
J: TRBJ2-1
DNA: TGCGCCAGCAGCCAATACGGGACTAGTAGCGATGAGCAGTTCTTC
CDR3: CASSQYGTSSDEQFF

V: TRBV28
D: TRBD1
size: many
J: TRBJ1-5
DNA: TGTGCCAGCAGCGCCCCGGGACAGCCTTTATATAGCAATCAGCCCCAGCATTTT
CDR3: CASSAPGQPLYSNQPQHF

V: TRBV29-1
D: NA
size: few
J: TRBJ1-4
DNA: TGCAGCGTCGCGTGGCCTGGGGAACTGTTTTTT
CDR3: CSVAWPGELFF

V: TRBV6-1
D: TRBD2
size: few
J: TRBJ2-5
DNA: TGTGCCAGCAGTCCCTCAGCGGGGGGGCAAGAGACCCAGTACTTC
CDR3: CASSPSAGGQETQYF

V: TRBV7-9
D: NA
size: few
J: TRBJ1-1
DNA: TGTGCCAGCAGCTTCACACAGGGCGTCACTGAAGCTTTCTTT
CDR3: CASSFTQGVTEAFF

V: TRBV4-1
D: NA
size: NA
J: TRBJ1-5
DNA: TGCGCCAGCAGCCAAGTCTACCTCAGGGGCCTGGGCAATCAGCCCCAGCATTTT
CDR3: CASSQVYLRGLGNQPQHF

V: TRBV13
D: NA
size: few
J: TRBJ2-6
DNA: TGTGCCAGCAGCCCGTACACCACTGGGGCCAACGTCCTGACTTTC
CDR3: CASSPYTTGANVLTF

V: TRBV20-1
D: TRBD1
size: NA
J: TRBJ2-7
DNA: TGCAGTGCTGGTGACAGGGGGGGCTACGACGAGCAGTACTTC
CDR3: CSAGDRGGYDEQYF

V: TRBV27
D: TRBD1
size: many
J: TRBJ1-5
DNA: TGTGCCAGCAGTGTGACAGGGATAAATCAGCCCCAGCATTTT
CDR3: CASSVTGINQPQHF

V: TRBV14
D: TRBD1
size: many
J: TRBJ2-1
DNA: TGTGCCAGCAGCCGAGACAGGGGGAGATACAATGAGCAGTTCTTC
CDR3: CASSRDRGRYNEQFF

V: TRBV7-9
D: NA
size: many
J: TRBJ1-2
DNA: TGTGCCAGCACCTCAATAGAGGAAGGCTATGGCTACACCTTC
CDR3: CASTSIEEGYGYTF

V: TRBV27
D: NA
size: many
J: TRBJ1-6
DNA: TGTGCCAGCACCCTGACGCAGACGAATTCACCCCTCCACTTT
CDR3: CASTLTQTNSPLHF

V: TRBV7-6
D: NA
size: many
J: TRBJ1-1
DNA: TGTGCCAGCAGCTTAGAGGGCTGGACTGAAGCTTTCTTT
CDR3: CASSLEGWTEAFF

V: TRBV28
D: NA
size: many
J: TRBJ2-7
DNA: TGTGCCAGCGCGGTACCGGGACTCTCCTACGAGCAGTACTTC
CDR3: CASAVPGLSYEQYF

V: TRBV19
D: NA
size: NA
J: TRBJ2-7
DNA: TGTGCCAGTAGTATTACAGGGATCTCCTACGAGCAGTACTTC
CDR3: CASSITGISYEQYF

V: TRBV30
D: NA
size: many
J: TRBJ2-5
DNA: TGTGCCTGGAGTCTTCTCCGGTCCCAAGAGACCCAGTACTTC
CDR3: CAWSLLRSQETQYF

V: TRBV29-1
D: NA
size: NA
J: TRBJ1-3
DNA: TGCAGCGTTGAAGACTTGGGCGCAGTGGATGAACGAAACACCATATATTTT
CDR3: CSVEDLGAVDERNTIYF

V: TRBV4-1
D: TRBD1
size: NA
J: TRBJ1-2
DNA: TGCGCCAGTGGTCCGGGACAGGGATCCTATGGCTACACCTTC
CDR3: CASGPGQGSYGYTF

V: TRBV10-3
D: NA
size: few
J: TRBJ1-5
DNA: TGTGCCATCAGTGACACAGGGAACCAGCCCCAGCATTTT
CDR3: CAISDTGNQPQHF

V: TRBV5-4
D: NA
size: NA
J: TRBJ1-1
DNA: TGTGCCAGCAGCCCCATGGGGGGTAGAGGCCGGGGCGTGAACACTGAAGCTTTCTTT
CDR3: CASSPMGGRGRGVNTEAFF

V: TRBV19
D: NA
size: NA
J: TRBJ2-1
DNA: TGTGCCAGTAGTATAGGGCTAGCCTACAATGAGCAGTTCTTC
CDR3: CASSIGLAYNEQFF

V: TRBV27
D: NA
size: NA
J: TRBJ2-1
DNA: TGTGCCGGCAGGGGGGGAACGGTCTACAATGAGCAGTTCTTC
CDR3: CAGRGGTVYNEQFF

V: TRBV28
D: TRBD1
size: many
J: TRBJ1-1
DNA: TGTGCCAGCAGTCCCCTACAGGGGGCGTCCACTGAAGCTTTCTTT
CDR3: CASSPLQGASTEAFF

V: TRBV24-1
D: NA
size: few
J: TRBJ2-5
DNA: TGTGCCACCAGTGATCCCGACAGGCCCCAAGAGACCCAGTACTTC
CDR3: CATSDPDRPQETQYF

V: TRBV20-1
D: NA
size: many
J: TRBJ1-3
DNA: TGCAGTGCTCTCGACAGCTCTGGAAACACCATATATTTT
CDR3: CSALDSSGNTIYF

V: TRBV30
D: NA
size: few
J: TRBJ1-3
DNA: TGTGCCTGGAGTGTACTCAACTTAGGAAACACCATATATTTT
CDR3: CAWSVLNLGNTIYF

V: TRBV7-8
D: TRBD1
size: many
J: TRBJ2-3
DNA: TGTGCCAGCAGCTCAGGGGGATTCACAGATACGCAGTATTTT
CDR3: CASSSGGFTDTQYF

V: TRBV6-5
D: NA
size: NA
J: TRBJ2-1
DNA: TGTGCCAGCAGTTACGGAGATGGGGAGCAGTTCTTC
CDR3: CASSYGDGEQFF

V: TRBV7-3
D: TRBD2
size: many
J: TRBJ2-1
DNA: TGTGCCAGCAGCTGGACTAGCGGGGAAAAAAATGAGCAGTTCTTC
CDR3: CASSWTSGEKNEQFF

V: TRBV7-9
D: TRBD1
size: few
J: TRBJ2-2
DNA: TGTGCCAGCAGCTTAGGAGCCACAGGGGGCAAAGCCGGGGAGCTGTTTTTT
CDR3: CASSLGATGGKAGELFF

V: TRBV28
D: TRBD1
size: many
J: TRBJ1-6
DNA: TGTGCCAGCAGTTTCCCAGGGGGCCAGAGCTCCTATAATTCACCCCTCCACTTT
CDR3: CASSFPGGQSSYNSPLHF

V: TRBV2
D: TRBD1
size: NA
J: TRBJ2-6
DNA: TGTGCCAGCAGTGGCGTAAAGAACCGGGACAGGGCCGGGGCCAACGTCCTGACTTTC
CDR3: CASSGVKNRDRAGANVLTF

V: TRBV7-2
D: NA
size: many
J: TRBJ1-6
DNA: TGTGCCAGCAGAGGGGGGGGCGGAGGTGGACCCCTCCACTTT
CDR3: CASRGGGGGGPLHF

V: TRBV12-3/TRBV12-4
D: TRBD1
size: NA
J: TRBJ2-7
DNA: TGTGCCAGCAGTTGGACCGGGACAGGGGGCTACGAGCAGTACTTC
CDR3: CASSWTGTGGYEQYF

V: TRBV18
D: NA
size: NA
J: TRBJ1-5
DNA: TGTGCCAGCTCACCAACGGCAGGGGATGACCAGCCCCAGCATTTT
CDR3: CASSPTAGDDQPQHF

V: TRBV15
D: TRBD2
size: many
J: TRBJ2-7
DNA: TGTGCCACCAGCAGAGTGATAGCGGGATCTGACGAGCAGTACTTC
CDR3: CATSRVIAGSDEQYF

V: TRBV7-2
D: TRBD2
size: many
J: TRBJ2-7
DNA: TGTGCCAGCAGCTTAGCGGGCGGGAGCTCCTACGAGCAGTACTTC
CDR3: CASSLAGGSSYEQYF

V: TRBV14
D: NA
size: many
J: TRBJ2-1
DNA: TGTGCCAGCAGCCAAGTATGGGGGGATGAGCAGTTCTTC
CDR3: CASSQVWGDEQFF